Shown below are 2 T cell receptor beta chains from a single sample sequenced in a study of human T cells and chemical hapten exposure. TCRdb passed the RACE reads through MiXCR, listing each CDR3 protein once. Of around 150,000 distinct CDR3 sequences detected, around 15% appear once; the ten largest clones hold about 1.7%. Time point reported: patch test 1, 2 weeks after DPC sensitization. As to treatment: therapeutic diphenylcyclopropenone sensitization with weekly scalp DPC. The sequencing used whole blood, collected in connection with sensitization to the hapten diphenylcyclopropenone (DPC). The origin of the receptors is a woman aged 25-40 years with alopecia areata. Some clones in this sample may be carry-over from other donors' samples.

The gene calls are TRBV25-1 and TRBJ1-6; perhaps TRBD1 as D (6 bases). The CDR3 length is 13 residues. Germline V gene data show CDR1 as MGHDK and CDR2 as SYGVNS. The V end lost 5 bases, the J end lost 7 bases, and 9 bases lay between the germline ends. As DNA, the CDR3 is TGTGCCAGCAGTAGGACAGACAATTCACCCCTCCACTTT. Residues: CASSRTDNSPLHF.

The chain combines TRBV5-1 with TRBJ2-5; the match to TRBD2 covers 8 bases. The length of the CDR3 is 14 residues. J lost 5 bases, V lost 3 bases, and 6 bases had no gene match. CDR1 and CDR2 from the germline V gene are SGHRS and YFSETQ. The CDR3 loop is CASSSRLAMETQYF. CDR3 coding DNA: TGCGCCAGCAGCTCCCGACTAGCGATGGAGACCCAGTACTTC.